The 8 T cell receptor beta chains below were found in one sample sequenced in a study of T cells after yellow fever vaccination. TCRdb reprocessed the 5' RACE reads with MiXCR, giving one entry per CDR3 protein. The data contain about 360,000 distinct CDR3 sequences, roughly 6.2% of them singletons. The material sequenced was PBMCs, taken 5 days after the yellow fever booster vaccination. All receptors come from a man younger than 45 who received the YFV17D yellow fever vaccine.

This clonotype was detected a few times. This chain links TRBV28 with TRBJ1-3; D may be TRBD1 (6 bases). The CDR3 has 15 residues. Trimming left V 5 bases short and J 4 bases short, with 15 bases between. CDR1 is MDHEN and CDR2 is SYDVKM in the germline V gene. CDR3 sequence (DNA): TGTGCCAGCAGTCCCCACAGGGTGAGGGGAAACACCATATATTTT. Residues: CASSPHRVRGNTIYF.

This clonotype came up many times. CDR3: CASSLNGANTGELFF. The CDR3 DNA reads TGTGCCAGCAGTTTAAATGGGGCCAACACCGGGGAGCTGTTTTTT. The rearrangement links TRBV12-3 or TRBV12-4 to TRBJ2-2; perhaps TRBD1 as D (5 bases). This CDR3 is 15 amino acids long. V was pared by 2 bases and J by 2 bases, with 9 bases between.

This clonotype turned up a few times. The chain joins TRBV19 to TRBJ1-2, with D perhaps matching TRBD1 (6 bases). V was shortened by 10 bases and J by 4 bases, with 13 bases between the two germline ends. Per germline, CDR1 LNHDA and CDR2 SQIVND (reference sequence). The CDR3 covers 12 residues. CDR3 residues: CATLGGGYGYTF. CDR3 nucleotide sequence: TGTGCCACCCTGGGGGGCGGCTATGGCTACACCTTC.

This clonotype appeared a single time. This chain uses TRBV30 with TRBJ1-6, with D possibly matching TRBD1 (6 bases). Trimming took 1 base from V and 11 from J, leaving 12 bases between them. CDR1 and CDR2 (germline): GTSNPN, SVGIG (reference sequence). The CDR3 has 13 amino acids. DNA of the CDR3: TGTGCCTGGAGTGGGAAGGGGGGGACACCCCTCCACTTT. This encodes CAWSGKGGTPLHF.

The rearrangement links TRBV2 to TRBJ2-7, with D unresolved. Trimming removed 6 bases at V and 4 bases at J, with 19 bases between. Germline V lookup: CDR1 SNHLY, CDR2 FYNNEI. The CDR3 extends over 15 amino acids. The CDR3 DNA follows: TGTGCCAGCAGGGACGGCAGGACCGACCTTTACGAGCAGTACTTC. Amino acids: CASRDGRTDLYEQYF.

This clonotype was counted ten times or more. The rearrangement uses TRBV7-2 and TRBJ2-7; D call uncertain. The V and J ends lost 5 bases and 0 bases respectively, with 8 bases between them. Looked up from germline, CDR1 is SGHTA and CDR2 is FQGNSA. The CDR3 is 13 residues long. CDR3 nucleotides: TGTGCCAGCAGCGTCACGGCCTCCTACGAGCAGTACTTC. Translating gives CASSVTASYEQYF.

This clonotype was observed a handful of times. The V and J genes are TRBV7-2 and TRBJ2-7; D is undetermined. This CDR3 is 13 amino acids long. The germline gives CDR1 SGHTA, CDR2 FQGNSA. V lost 5 bases, J lost 3 bases, and 11 bases lay in between. The CDR3 is CASSTAPGYEQYF. CDR3 nucleotide sequence: TGTGCCAGCAGCACAGCCCCGGGCTACGAGCAGTACTTC.

This clonotype appeared many times. V is TRBV4-3 and J is TRBJ1-5, with D possibly TRBD1 on 5 matching bases. CDR3 length: 14 residues. CDR1 and CDR2 from the germline V gene are LGHNA and YSLEER. V dropped 1 base and J dropped 7 bases, with 11 bases sitting between them. The CDR3 sequence: CASSQAGGGQPQHF. The CDR3 bases are TGCGCCAGCAGCCAAGCGGGTGGGGGGCAGCCCCAGCATTTT.